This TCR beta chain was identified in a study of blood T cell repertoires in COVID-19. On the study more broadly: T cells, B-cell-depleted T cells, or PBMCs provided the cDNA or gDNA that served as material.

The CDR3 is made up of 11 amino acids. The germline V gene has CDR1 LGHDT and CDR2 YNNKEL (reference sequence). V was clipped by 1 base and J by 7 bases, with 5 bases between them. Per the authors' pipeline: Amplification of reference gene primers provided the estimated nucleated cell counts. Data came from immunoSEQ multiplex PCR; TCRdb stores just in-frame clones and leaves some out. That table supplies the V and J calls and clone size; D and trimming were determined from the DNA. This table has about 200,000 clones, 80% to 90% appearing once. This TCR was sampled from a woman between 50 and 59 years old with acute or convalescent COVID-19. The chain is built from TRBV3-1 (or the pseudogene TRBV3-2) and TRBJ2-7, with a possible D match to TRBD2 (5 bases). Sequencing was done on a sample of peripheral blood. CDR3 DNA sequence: TGTGCCAGCAGCCAAGCGGGAGAGCAGTACTTC. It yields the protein CASSQAGEQYF.